The next 29 T cell receptor beta chains were all read from a single sample in a study of blood T cell repertoires in COVID-19. Repertoires were generated with immunoSEQ multiplex PCR, while TCRdb's copy carries only in-frame clones and drops some. Of 240,000 or so clones in the sample, about 88% were seen once. Sequenced: peripheral blood. These receptors all stem from a woman in her 70s with active or convalescent COVID-19.

The CDR3 reads CASSQGPYEQYF. Written as DNA, the CDR3 is TGTGCCAGCAGCCAAGGGCCTTACGAGCAGTACTTC. The V and J genes are TRBV3-1 (or the pseudogene TRBV3-2) and TRBJ2-7; D unresolved. The CDR3 is 12 amino acids. CDR1 LGHDT and CDR2 YNNKEL come from the germline V gene (reference sequence). Trimming removed 1 base from V and 4 bases from J, with 5 bases in between.

This chain uses TRBV27 with TRBJ2-2; the match to TRBD1 covers 9 bases. Germline V CDR1 and CDR2: MNHEY, SMNVEV (reference sequence). V shed 7 bases, J shed 4 bases, and the junction held 4 bases outside the gene matches. This CDR3 has 14 amino acids. Here the CDR3 reads CASTWGQGTGELFF. The CDR3 coding sequence is TGTGCCAGCACATGGGGACAGGGCACCGGGGAGCTGTTTTTT.

This chain joins TRBV9 and TRBJ1-2; D is uncertain. V lost 0 bases to trimming and J lost 6 bases, with 9 bases between them. Germline CDR1 reads SGDLS; CDR2 reads YYNGEE. The CDR3 covers 13 residues. CDR3 nucleotide sequence: TGTGCCAGCAGCGTAGAGGACTTGGATGGCTACACCTTC. Translating it yields CASSVEDLDGYTF.

The rearrangement links TRBV10-3 to TRBJ1-5; no clear D gene. The germline V gene encodes CDR1 ENHRY and CDR2 SYGVKD. CDR3 length equals 13 residues. Deletions cut 8 bases from V and 4 bases from J, with 12 bases between. The CDR3 region has the DNA TGTGCCATCCGAGACACCCTAAATCAGCCCCAGCATTTT. It translates to CAIRDTLNQPQHF.

This chain connects TRBV5-8 to TRBJ1-5; possibly TRBD1 for D (6 bases). The CDR3 is 15 amino acids. V was clipped by 1 base and J by 4 bases, with 12 bases between them. Per the germline V gene, CDR1 is SGHTS and CDR2 is YDEGEE. CDR3 in amino acids: CASSLYREVNQPQHF. The CDR3 DNA reads TGTGCCAGCAGCTTGTACAGGGAAGTGAATCAGCCCCAGCATTTT.

This chain links TRBV14 with TRBJ1-1; the D is unclear. The V and J ends lost 0 bases and 1 base respectively, with 6 bases between them. The CDR3 loop spans 14 amino acids. Per germline, CDR1 SGHDN and CDR2 FVKESK. CDR3: CASSQETANTEAFF. The CDR3 nucleotides read TGTGCCAGCAGCCAAGAAACAGCGAACACTGAAGCTTTCTTT.

The chain carries TRBV9 and TRBJ2-3; D possibly corresponds to TRBD2 (5 bases). Germline CDR1 reads SGDLS; CDR2 reads YYNGEE. The CDR3 runs to 14 residues. The V end lost 3 bases, the J end lost 2 bases, and 10 bases lay between the germline ends. The CDR3 coding sequence is TGTGCCAGCAGCGGGCGGGCAATCACAGATACGCAGTATTTT. Translated, it gives CASSGRAITDTQYF.

The chain combines TRBV24-1 with TRBJ2-5; D unresolved. The CDR3 is made up of 14 amino acids. Trimming took off 2 bases at V and 1 base at J, with 7 bases between the two ends. Germline CDR1 KGHDR, CDR2 SFDVKD. The CDR3 protein is CATSDWHSQETQYF. For the CDR3, the DNA is TGTGCCACCAGTGATTGGCACAGCCAAGAGACCCAGTACTTC.

The chain is built from TRBV5-1 and TRBJ2-2, with no clear D. Germline V lookup: CDR1 SGHRS, CDR2 YFSETQ. This CDR3 has 18 amino acids. V gave up 3 bases and J gave up 1 base, with 19 bases separating them. The CDR3 here is CASSSDLLVDLNTGELFF. As DNA, the CDR3 is TGCGCCAGCAGCTCGGATTTACTGGTTGACTTGAACACCGGGGAGCTGTTTTTT.

The chain carries TRBV6-5 and TRBJ1-4; D unclear. CDR1 is MNHEY and CDR2 is SVGAGI in the germline V gene. Trimming cost V 10 bases and J 2 bases, with 17 bases left between them. This CDR3 is built from 15 residues. DNA of the CDR3: TGTGCCACCGGCGGGGTGGGGTTGACTAATGAAAAACTGTTTTTT. Translating it yields CATGGVGLTNEKLFF.

The V call is TRBV16, the J call TRBJ1-6, with D unclear. The CDR3 runs to 14 residues. V was shortened by 6 bases and J by 8 bases, with 14 bases between the two germline ends. The V gene's germline CDR1 is KGHSY and CDR2 FQNENV. The CDR3 spells CASSPRREYSPLHF. The CDR3 DNA follows: TGTGCCAGCAGTCCAAGGAGGGAATATTCACCCCTCCACTTT.

The chain joins TRBV12-3 or TRBV12-4 to TRBJ1-2; unclear D gene. The CDR3 spans 13 residues. The V gene lost 6 bases and the J gene lost 4 bases, with 12 bases spanning the gap. The CDR3 region is CASSPTDFYGYTF. CDR3 DNA sequence: TGTGCCAGCAGCCCGACGGACTTCTATGGCTACACCTTC.

The chain employs TRBV6-6 and TRBJ2-7, with TRBD2 matching over 10 bases. V lost 6 bases to trimming and J lost 2 bases; unmatched junction nucleotides: 1. The CDR3 loop spans 13 amino acids. Germline CDR1 reads MNHNY; CDR2 reads SVGAGI (reference sequence). The CDR3 here is CASRLAGPYEQYF. The CDR3 coding sequence is TGTGCCAGCAGACTAGCGGGGCCCTACGAGCAGTACTTC.

V gene TRBV14 combines with J gene TRBJ1-1; TRBD1 is a possible D gene (5 bases). This CDR3 is 14 amino acids long. Germline loops: CDR1 SGHDN, CDR2 FVKESK. V dropped 1 base and J dropped 6 bases, with 12 bases sitting between them. CDR3 residues: CASSQGQGWSEAFF. CDR3 bases: TGTGCCAGCAGCCAAGGCCAGGGATGGTCTGAAGCTTTCTTT.

J is TRBJ1-5 and V is TRBV19; tentatively, D is TRBD1 (6 bases). Germline-derived CDR1 and CDR2 are LNHDA and SQIVND (reference sequence). V gave up 7 bases and J gave up 3 bases, with 13 bases separating them. The CDR3 consists of 14 residues. DNA for the CDR3: TGTGCCAGTAACCTACAGGGTTTCAATCAGCCCCAGCATTTT. Residues: CASNLQGFNQPQHF.

Worth noting for this clone: This sample also contains other DNA sequences that code for the same CDR3. This rearrangement joins TRBV18 to TRBJ1-5, with 9 bases fitting TRBD1. This CDR3 comprises 16 residues. Looked up from germline, CDR1 is KGHSH and CDR2 is LQKENI. Trimming removed 3 bases from V and 1 base from J; junction bases left unmatched: 4. The CDR3 protein is CASSPIQGASNQPQHF. The DNA of the CDR3 is TGTGCCAGCTCACCCATACAGGGGGCGAGCAATCAGCCCCAGCATTTT.

The count of this clone is one. V gene TRBV5-1 combines with J gene TRBJ1-6, with D unclear. This CDR3 is built from 14 residues. V lost 2 bases to trimming and J lost 8 bases, with 11 bases between them. Germline CDR1 is SGHRS and CDR2 is YFSETQ. CDR3 DNA sequence: TGCGCCAGCAGCTTCGGTGCCACGGATTCACCCCTCCACTTT. It codes for CASSFGATDSPLHF.

The rearrangement links TRBV13 to TRBJ1-2; 8 positions match TRBD1. Germline trimming cut 1 base from V and 8 bases from J; bases unmatched to any gene: 3. Germline values: CDR1 PRHDT, CDR2 FYEKMQ (reference sequence). The CDR3 sequence is 13 residues long. CDR3 in amino acids: CASSLDRDRGYTF. CDR3 DNA: TGTGCCAGCAGCTTAGATCGGGACAGGGGCTACACCTTC.

This clone has only one observation. This rearrangement joins TRBV15 to TRBJ1-2; 7 positions match TRBD1. Looked up from germline, CDR1 is LNHNV and CDR2 is YYDKDF (reference sequence). Trimming took 5 bases from V and 10 from J; bases not matched to a gene: 4. CDR3 size: 11 residues. The CDR3 loop reads CATSLQGNYTF. The CDR3 DNA reads as TGTGCCACCAGCCTACAGGGGAACTACACCTTC.

This chain links TRBV29-1 with TRBJ1-2; 8 bases map to TRBD1. This CDR3 region has 14 residues. The germline CDR1 and CDR2 sequences are SQVTM and ANQGSEA. J lost 11 bases, V lost 5 bases, and 16 bases had no gene match. This CDR3 is CSVFSRGTGIGYTF. The CDR3 DNA reads as TGCAGCGTTTTTAGTAGAGGGACAGGTATCGGGTACACCTTC.

The J gene is TRBJ2-5, the V gene TRBV7-9; unclear D gene. The V gene's germline CDR1 is SEHNR and CDR2 FQNEAQ (reference sequence). There are 11 residues in the CDR3. Trimming cost V 5 bases and J 4 bases, with 5 bases left between them. The CDR3 nucleotides are TGTGCCAGCAGCCCCTCAGAGACCCAGTACTTC. Amino acids: CASSPSETQYF.

A note on this clone: A read error may account for a junction end that differs from germline. V is TRBV18 and J is TRBJ2-1, with TRBD2 as a possible D gene (6 bases). The CDR3 is 15 amino acids. Germline CDR1 is KGHSH and CDR2 is LQKENI. The CDR3 DNA reads as TGTGCCAGCTCTCCACGGGAGAGCTCCTACAATGAGCAGTTCTTC. Its protein product is CASSPRESSYNEQFF.

The genes are TRBV25-1 and TRBJ1-6, with TRBD1 matching over 7 bases. CDR1 is MGHDK, CDR2 SYGVNS, per germline. With V trimmed by 6 bases and J by 7 bases, 6 bases remained unmatched. CDR3 size: 14 residues. CDR3 DNA: TGTGCCAGCAGAATACAGGGGCAAAATTCACCCCTCCACTTT. It is translated as CASRIQGQNSPLHF. The whole variable domain, remainder taken from reference TRBV25-1 and TRBJ1-6, is EADIYQTPRYLVIGTGKKITLECSQTMGHDKMYWYQQDPGMELHLIHYSYGVNSTEKGDLSSESTVSRIRTEHFPLTLESARPSHTSQYLCASRIQGQNSPLHFGNGTRLTVT.

V gene TRBV4-2 combines with J gene TRBJ1-5, with 11 bases aligning to TRBD1. Per germline, CDR1 LGHNA and CDR2 YNFKEQ. Trimming took 4 bases from V and 6 from J; bases not matched to a gene: 5. The CDR3 extends over 15 amino acids. The CDR3 protein is CASSPGQGAFQPQHF. The CDR3 nucleotides read TGTGCCAGCAGCCCAGGACAGGGGGCTTTTCAGCCCCAGCATTTT.

The V and J genes are TRBV6-2 or TRBV6-3 and TRBJ2-1; D call uncertain. Germline V lookup: CDR1 MNHEY, CDR2 SVGEGT. The V gene lost 5 bases and the J gene lost 6 bases, with 8 bases spanning the gap. The CDR3 is 12 residues long. CDR3 sequence reads: CASSPPGNEQFF. DNA of the CDR3: TGTGCCAGCAGTCCACCGGGCAATGAGCAGTTCTTC.

The gene calls are TRBV27 and TRBJ1-4; D unclear. In germline, CDR1 is MNHEY, CDR2 SMNVEV (reference sequence). The CDR3 contains 14 residues. Trimming took off 1 base at V and 8 bases at J, with 11 bases between the two ends. As DNA, the CDR3 is TGTGCCAGCAGTTTATTCGCCCGGGGAGAAAAACTGTTTTTT. Its protein is CASSLFARGEKLFF.

The CDR3 is CASSYPSPGVITGELFF. The CDR3 DNA reads TGTGCCAGCAGTTATCCTTCTCCGGGGGTGATAACCGGGGAGCTGTTTTTT. This chain connects TRBV6-2 or TRBV6-3 to TRBJ2-2; D might be TRBD2 (6 bases). The V gene's germline CDR1 is MNHEY and CDR2 SVGEGT. The V and J ends lost 3 bases and 5 bases respectively, with 19 bases between them. The CDR3 is made up of 17 amino acids.

The V gene is TRBV15, the J gene TRBJ1-6, with TRBD1 matching over 7 bases. Unmatched junction bases numbered 13, after V lost 8 bases and J lost 18 bases. The germline CDR1 and CDR2 sequences are LNHNV and YYDKDF (reference sequence). This CDR3 spans 12 amino acids. In DNA form, the CDR3 reads TGTGCCACCGCAGGGGGATGGGCACGGACCCACTTT. It is translated as CATAGGWARTHF.

V and J are TRBV7-9 and TRBJ2-5; D is unclear. This CDR3 spans 14 amino acids. In germline, CDR1 is SEHNR, CDR2 FQNEAQ (reference sequence). The germline V and J ends were trimmed by 3 bases and 3 bases, with 11 bases remaining between them. CDR3 sequence (DNA): TGTGCCAGCAGCTTTGCGCGGAGAGAAGAGACCCAGTACTTC. This sequence encodes CASSFARREETQYF.